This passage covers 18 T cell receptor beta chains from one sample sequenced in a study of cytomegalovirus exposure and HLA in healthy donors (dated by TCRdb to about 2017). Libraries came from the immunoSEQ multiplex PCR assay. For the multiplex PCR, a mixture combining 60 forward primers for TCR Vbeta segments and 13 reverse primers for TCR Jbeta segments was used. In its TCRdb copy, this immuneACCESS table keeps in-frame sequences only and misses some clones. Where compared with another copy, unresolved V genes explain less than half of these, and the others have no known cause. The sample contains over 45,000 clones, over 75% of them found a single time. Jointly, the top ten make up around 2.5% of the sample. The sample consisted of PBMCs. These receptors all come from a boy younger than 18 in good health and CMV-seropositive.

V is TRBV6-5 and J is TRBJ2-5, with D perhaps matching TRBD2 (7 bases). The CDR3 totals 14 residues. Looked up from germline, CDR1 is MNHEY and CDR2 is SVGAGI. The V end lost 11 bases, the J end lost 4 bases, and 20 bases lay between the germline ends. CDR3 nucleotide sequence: TGTGCCGCCAAGGGGGGGGCCCGGATAGAGACCCAGTACTTC. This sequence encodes CAAKGGARIETQYF.

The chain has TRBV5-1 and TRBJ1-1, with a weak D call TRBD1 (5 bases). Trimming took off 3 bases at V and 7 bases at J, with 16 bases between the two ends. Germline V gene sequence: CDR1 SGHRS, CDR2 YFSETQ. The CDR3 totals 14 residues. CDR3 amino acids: CASSSGDVEGEAFF. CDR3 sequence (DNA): TGCGCCAGCAGCTCGGGGGATGTTGAGGGTGAAGCTTTCTTT.

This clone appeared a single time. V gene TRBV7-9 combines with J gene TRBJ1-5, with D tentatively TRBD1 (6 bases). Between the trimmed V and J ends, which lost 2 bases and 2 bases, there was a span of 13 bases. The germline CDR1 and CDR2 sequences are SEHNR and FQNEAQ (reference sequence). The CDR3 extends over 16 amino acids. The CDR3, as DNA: TGTGCCAGCAGCTTATTGGGGGCCGCGGGCAATCAGCCCCAGCATTTT. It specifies CASSLLGAAGNQPQHF.

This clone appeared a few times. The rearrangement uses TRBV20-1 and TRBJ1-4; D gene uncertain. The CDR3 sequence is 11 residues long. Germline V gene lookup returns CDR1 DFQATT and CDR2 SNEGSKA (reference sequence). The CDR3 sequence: CSAGFREKLFF. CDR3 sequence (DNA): TGCAGCGCGGGGTTTCGGGAAAAACTGTTTTTT.

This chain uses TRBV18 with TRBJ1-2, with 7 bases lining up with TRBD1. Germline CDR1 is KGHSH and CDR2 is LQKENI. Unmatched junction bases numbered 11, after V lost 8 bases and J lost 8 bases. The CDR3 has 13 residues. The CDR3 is CASGDRPLRGYTF. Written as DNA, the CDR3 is TGTGCCAGCGGGGACAGACCTCTCAGGGGCTACACCTTC. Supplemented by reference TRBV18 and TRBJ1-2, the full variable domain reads NAGVMQNPRHLVRRRGQEARLRCSPMKGHSHVYWYRQLPEEGLKFMVYLQKENIIDESGMPKERFSAEFPKEGPSILRIQQVVRGDSAAYFCASGDRPLRGYTFGSGTRLTVV.

The CDR3 is CASTVLRGSPSAQPQHF. The CDR3 region has the DNA TGTGCCAGCACAGTCCTACGGGGAAGTCCGAGTGCTCAGCCCCAGCATTTT. The rearrangement uses TRBV28 and TRBJ1-5; D gene unclear. Trimming removed 7 bases at V and 6 bases at J, with 25 bases between. Germline lookup yields CDR1 MDHEN and CDR2 SYDVKM. The CDR3 is 17 amino acids.

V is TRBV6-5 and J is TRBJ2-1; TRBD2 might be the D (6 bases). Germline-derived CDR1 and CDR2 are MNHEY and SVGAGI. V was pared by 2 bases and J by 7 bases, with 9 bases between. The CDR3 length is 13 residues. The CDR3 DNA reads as TGTGCCAGCAGTTACATACTAGCAAATGAGCAGTTCTTC. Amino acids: CASSYILANEQFF.

As DNA, the CDR3 is TGCGCCAGCAGCCAAGCCGAGGGGACTAGCGGGGACACAGATACGCAGTATTTT. Translated, it gives CASSQAEGTSGDTDTQYF. This chain uses TRBV4-1 with TRBJ2-3; 13 bases line up with TRBD2. Looked up from germline, CDR1 is MGHRA and CDR2 is YSYEKL. With V trimmed by 1 base and J by 2 bases, 6 bases remained unmatched. The CDR3 covers 18 residues.

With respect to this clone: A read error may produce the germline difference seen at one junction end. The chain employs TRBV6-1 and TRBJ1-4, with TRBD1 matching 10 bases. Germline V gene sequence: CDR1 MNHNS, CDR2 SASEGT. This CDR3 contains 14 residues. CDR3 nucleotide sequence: TGTGCCAGCGGTGAGGGACAGGGGAACGAAAAACTGTTTTTT. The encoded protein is CASGEGQGNEKLFF.

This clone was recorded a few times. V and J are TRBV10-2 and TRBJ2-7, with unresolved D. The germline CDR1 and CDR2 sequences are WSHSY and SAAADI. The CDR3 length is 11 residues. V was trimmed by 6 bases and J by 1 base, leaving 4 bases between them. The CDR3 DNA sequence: TGCGCCAGCAGCCAATCCTACGAGCAGTACTTC. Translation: CASSQSYEQYF.

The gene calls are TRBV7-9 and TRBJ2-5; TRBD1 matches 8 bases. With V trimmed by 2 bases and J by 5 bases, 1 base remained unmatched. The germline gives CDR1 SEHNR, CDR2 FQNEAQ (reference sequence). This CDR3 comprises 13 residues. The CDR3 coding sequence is TGTGCCAGCAGCTTAAGACAGGGGGAGACCCAGTACTTC. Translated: CASSLRQGETQYF.

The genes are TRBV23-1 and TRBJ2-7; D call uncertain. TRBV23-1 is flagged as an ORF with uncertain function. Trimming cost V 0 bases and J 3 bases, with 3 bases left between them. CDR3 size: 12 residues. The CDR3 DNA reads TGCGCCAGCAGTCAATCTCACTACGAGCAGTACTTC. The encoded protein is CASSQSHYEQYF.

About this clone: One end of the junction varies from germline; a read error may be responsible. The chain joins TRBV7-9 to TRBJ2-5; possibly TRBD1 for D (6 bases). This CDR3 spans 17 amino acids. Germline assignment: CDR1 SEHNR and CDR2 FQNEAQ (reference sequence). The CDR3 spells CSSSLGPPGQRKETQYF. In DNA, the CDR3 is TGTTCCAGCAGCTTGGGACCTCCGGGACAACGTAAAGAGACCCAGTACTTC.

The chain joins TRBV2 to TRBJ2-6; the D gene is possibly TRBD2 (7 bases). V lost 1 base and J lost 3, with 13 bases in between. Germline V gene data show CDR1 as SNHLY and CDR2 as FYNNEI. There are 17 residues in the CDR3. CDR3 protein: CASSEVRGAGGANVLTF. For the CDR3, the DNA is TGTGCCAGCAGTGAAGTCCGGGGGGCAGGTGGGGCCAACGTCCTGACTTTC.

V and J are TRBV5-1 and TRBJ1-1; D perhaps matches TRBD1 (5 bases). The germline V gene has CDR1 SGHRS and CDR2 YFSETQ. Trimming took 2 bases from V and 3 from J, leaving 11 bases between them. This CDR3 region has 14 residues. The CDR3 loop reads CASSFGGEDTEAFF. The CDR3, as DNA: TGCGCCAGCAGCTTTGGGGGGGAGGACACTGAAGCTTTCTTT.

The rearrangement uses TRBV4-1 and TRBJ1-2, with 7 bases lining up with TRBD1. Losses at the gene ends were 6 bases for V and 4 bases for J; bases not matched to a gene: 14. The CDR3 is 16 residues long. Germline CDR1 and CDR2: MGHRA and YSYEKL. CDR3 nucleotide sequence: TGCGCCAGCAGACTCGCAGGGACAGACGTTCGCTATGGCTACACCTTC. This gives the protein CASRLAGTDVRYGYTF.

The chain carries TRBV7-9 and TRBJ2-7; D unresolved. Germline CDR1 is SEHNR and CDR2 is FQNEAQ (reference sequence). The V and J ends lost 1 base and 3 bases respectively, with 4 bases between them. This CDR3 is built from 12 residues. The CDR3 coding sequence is TGTGCCAGCAGCTTAGGCGTCTACGAGCAGTACTTC. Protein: CASSLGVYEQYF.

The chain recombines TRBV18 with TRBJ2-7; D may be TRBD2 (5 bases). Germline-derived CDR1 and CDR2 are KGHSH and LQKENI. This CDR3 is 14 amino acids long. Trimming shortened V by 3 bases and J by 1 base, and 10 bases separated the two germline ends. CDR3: CASSPWRSSYEQYF. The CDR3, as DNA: TGTGCCAGCTCACCGTGGAGGTCGTCCTACGAGCAGTACTTC.